This T cell receptor beta chain was recovered during a study of shared clonotypes between healthy human individuals. The wider study: The study enrolled two women and three men aged 18 to 49. Study-wide points: A limitation of the genetic and exposure-history diversity represented arose from few donors.

In germline, CDR1 is SGHKS, CDR2 YYEKEE (reference sequence). Trimming removed 2 bases at V and 0 bases at J, with 15 bases between. This CDR3 contains 16 residues. CD45RA-negative memory and CD45RA+ naive subsets were split from the CD4+ cells. Assay runs were performed at deep level. Libraries were prepared by immunoSEQ multiplex PCR; TCRdb keeps only in-frame clonotypes and omits some of them. The data hold some 1.4 million clones, with roughly 96% observed a single time. Worth noting for this clone: Its antigen is still unknown.

The clonotype was recovered from a man aged 30 to 45 in good health. V and J are TRBV5-5 and TRBJ2-7; D is ambiguous. Sequencing was performed on naive CD4+ T cells sorted from blood. Noted subset: CD45RA+ positively selected. The CDR3 region is CASSFSFLQTSYEQYF. CDR3 nucleotide sequence: TGTGCCAGCAGCTTCTCTTTCTTGCAGACCTCCTACGAGCAGTACTTC.